Each of the 7 T cell receptor beta chains below was sequenced from the same sample in a study of CD8 T cells in ankylosing spondylitis. Notes on the study in general: Blood from ankylosing spondylitis patients appeared to carry a characteristic roughly 8-variant TCR beta motif.

These receptors' antigens are unknown. Via MiXCR, TCRdb re-called the 5' RACE reads, giving one row per CDR3 protein. Of around 770,000 distinct CDR3 sequences detected, 15% to 20% appear once; the ten largest clones hold under 20%. Sample: blood, either unsorted or a sorted T cell fraction (not recorded which). The receptor set was obtained from a male donor with ankylosing spondylitis.

This clonotype was seen only a few times. The chain recombines TRBV20-1 with TRBJ2-6; D perhaps matches TRBD2 (7 bases). V dropped 0 bases and J dropped 2 bases, with 8 bases sitting between them. The CDR3 contains 15 residues. Germline values: CDR1 DFQATT, CDR2 SNEGSKA (reference sequence). CDR3 coding DNA: TGCAGTGCTAGAGACGGGGGGCCTGGGGCCAACGTCCTGACTTTC. It codes for CSARDGGPGANVLTF.

This clonotype was observed a handful of times. The chain couples TRBV2 to TRBJ2-7; a weak D match, TRBD1 (6 bases). This CDR3 is built from 14 residues. With 4 bases removed from V and 0 bases from J, the gap between germline ends came to 10 bases. Germline values: CDR1 SNHLY, CDR2 FYNNEI. In nucleotides, the CDR3 is TGTGCCAGCAGTGGACAGGCCTACTCCTACGAGCAGTACTTC. Protein: CASSGQAYSYEQYF.

The genes are TRBV11-2 and TRBJ1-5; 11 nucleotides align to TRBD1. J lost 0 bases, V lost 5 bases, and 12 bases had no gene match. Looked up from germline, CDR1 is SGHAT and CDR2 is FQNNGV. The CDR3 length is 19 residues. The CDR3 DNA sequence: TGTGCCAGCAGCCCCCCGGGACAGGGGGAACTATATAGCAATCAGCCCCAGCATTTT. As protein: CASSPPGQGELYSNQPQHF.

The DNA for the CDR3 is TGTGCCAGCAGTTTGGGGGACCCAACCTACGAGCAGTACTTC. This encodes CASSLGDPTYEQYF. The chain links TRBV12-3 or TRBV12-4 to TRBJ2-7; D may be TRBD1 or TRBD2 (5 bases each). V was cut by 3 bases and J by 2 bases, with 11 bases left in between. This CDR3 is built from 14 residues.

This clonotype was seen only a few times. This chain connects TRBV20-1 to TRBJ2-7; D is perhaps TRBD1 or TRBD2 (6 bases each). This CDR3 region has 14 residues. Trimming took 0 bases from V and 6 from J, leaving 15 bases between them. Per germline, CDR1 DFQATT and CDR2 SNEGSKA (reference sequence). CDR3 bases: TGCAGTGCTAGAGATGGGGGGCGGATTAGCGAGCAGTACTTC. The encoded protein is CSARDGGRISEQYF.

This clonotype was found a few times. This sequence joins TRBV4-1 and TRBJ2-7; either TRBD1 or TRBD2 may supply D (6 bases each). Germline assignment: CDR1 MGHRA and CDR2 YSYEKL. The V and J ends lost 0 bases and 3 bases respectively, with 15 bases between them. This CDR3 contains 16 residues. The CDR3 nucleotides are TGCGCCAGCAGCCAAGATCGGGGGCAGTTGGTCTACGAGCAGTACTTC. This sequence encodes CASSQDRGQLVYEQYF.

This clonotype was counted many times. This chain uses TRBV7-2 with TRBJ2-7; D call uncertain. The V end lost 6 bases, the J end lost 1 base, and 10 bases lay between the germline ends. This CDR3 has 13 residues. The germline V gene has CDR1 SGHTA and CDR2 FQGNSA. The DNA of the CDR3 is TGTGCCAGCAGTGTCGGGCCTTCCTACGAGCAGTACTTC. It codes for CASSVGPSYEQYF.